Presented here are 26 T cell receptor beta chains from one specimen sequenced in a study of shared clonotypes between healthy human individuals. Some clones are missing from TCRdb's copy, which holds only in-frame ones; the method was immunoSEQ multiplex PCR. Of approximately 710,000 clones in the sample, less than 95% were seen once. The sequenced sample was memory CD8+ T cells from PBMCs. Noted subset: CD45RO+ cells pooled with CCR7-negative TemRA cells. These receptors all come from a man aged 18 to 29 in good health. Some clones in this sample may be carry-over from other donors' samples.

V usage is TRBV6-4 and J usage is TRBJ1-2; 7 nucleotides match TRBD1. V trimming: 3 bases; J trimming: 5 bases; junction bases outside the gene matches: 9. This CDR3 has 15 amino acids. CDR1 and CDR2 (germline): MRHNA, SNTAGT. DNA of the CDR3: TGTGCCAGCAGTGAAAAGGCAGGGGGTTTTTATGGCTACACCTTC. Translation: CASSEKAGGFYGYTF.

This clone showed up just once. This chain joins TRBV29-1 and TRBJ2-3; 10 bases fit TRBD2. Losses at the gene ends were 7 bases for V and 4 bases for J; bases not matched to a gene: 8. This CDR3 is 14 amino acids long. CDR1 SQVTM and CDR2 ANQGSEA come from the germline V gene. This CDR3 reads CSATGLAASDTQYF. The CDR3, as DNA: TGCAGCGCAACCGGACTAGCGGCGTCAGATACGCAGTATTTT.

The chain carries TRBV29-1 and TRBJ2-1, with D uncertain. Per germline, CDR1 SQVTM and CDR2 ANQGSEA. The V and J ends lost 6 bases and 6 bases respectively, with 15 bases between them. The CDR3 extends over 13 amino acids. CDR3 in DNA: TGCAGCGTCCCTAGGACCCCTCCCAATGAGCAGTTCTTC. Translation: CSVPRTPPNEQFF.

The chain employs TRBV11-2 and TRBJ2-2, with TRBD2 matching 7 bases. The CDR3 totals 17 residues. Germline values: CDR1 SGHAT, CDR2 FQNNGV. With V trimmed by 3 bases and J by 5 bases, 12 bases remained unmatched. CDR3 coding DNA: TGTGCCAGCAGCTTTTGGAGTGGCGGGAGTTGGACCGGGGAGCTGTTTTTT. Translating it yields CASSFWSGGSWTGELFF.

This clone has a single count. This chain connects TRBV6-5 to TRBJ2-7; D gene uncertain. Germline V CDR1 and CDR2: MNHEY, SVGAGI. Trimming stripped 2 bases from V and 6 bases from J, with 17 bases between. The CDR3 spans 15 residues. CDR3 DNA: TGTGCCAGCAGTTACCGAGTTACACCATACGGCGAGCAGTACTTC. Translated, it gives CASSYRVTPYGEQYF.

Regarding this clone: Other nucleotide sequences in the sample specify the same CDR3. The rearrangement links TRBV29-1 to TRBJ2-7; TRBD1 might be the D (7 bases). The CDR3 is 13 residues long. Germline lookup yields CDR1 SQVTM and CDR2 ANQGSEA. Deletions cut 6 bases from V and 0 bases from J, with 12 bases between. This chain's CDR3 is CSVEGQSSYEQYF. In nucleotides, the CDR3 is TGCAGCGTGGAGGGACAGAGCTCCTACGAGCAGTACTTC.

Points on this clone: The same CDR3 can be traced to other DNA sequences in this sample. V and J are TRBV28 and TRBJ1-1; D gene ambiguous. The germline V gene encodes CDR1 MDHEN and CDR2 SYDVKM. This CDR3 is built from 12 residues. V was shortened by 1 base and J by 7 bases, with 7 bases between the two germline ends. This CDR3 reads CASSLSGGEAFF. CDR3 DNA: TGTGCCAGCAGTTTATCAGGAGGTGAAGCTTTCTTT.

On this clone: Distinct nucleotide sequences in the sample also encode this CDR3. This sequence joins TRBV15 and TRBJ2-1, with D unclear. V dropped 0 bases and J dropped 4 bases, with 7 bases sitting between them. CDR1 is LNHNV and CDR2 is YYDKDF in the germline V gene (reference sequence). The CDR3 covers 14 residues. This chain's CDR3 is CATSRESSYNEQFF. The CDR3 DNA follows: TGTGCCACCAGCAGAGAATCGAGTTACAATGAGCAGTTCTTC.

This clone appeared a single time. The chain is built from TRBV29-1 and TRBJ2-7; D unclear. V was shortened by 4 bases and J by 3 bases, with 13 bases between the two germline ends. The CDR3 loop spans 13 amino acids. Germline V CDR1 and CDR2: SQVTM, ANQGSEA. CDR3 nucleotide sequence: TGCAGCGTTGGGCTGGGCGGAAACTACGAGCAGTACTTC. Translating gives CSVGLGGNYEQYF.

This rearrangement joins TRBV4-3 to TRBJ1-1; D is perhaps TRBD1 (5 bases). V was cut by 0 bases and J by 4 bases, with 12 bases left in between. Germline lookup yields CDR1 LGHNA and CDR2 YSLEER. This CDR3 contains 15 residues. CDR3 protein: CASSQDQEGSTEAFF. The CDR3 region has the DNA TGCGCCAGCAGCCAAGATCAGGAGGGGAGCACTGAAGCTTTCTTT.

For the CDR3, the DNA is TGTGCCAGCAGCTTAGTGGCCCGGTCCCTCGTCGACGAGCAGTACTTC. It translates to CASSLVARSLVDEQYF. J is TRBJ2-7 and V is TRBV7-8; D not certain. The germline gives CDR1 SGHVS, CDR2 FQNEAQ. This CDR3 spans 16 amino acids. V was shortened by 1 base and J by 5 bases, with 18 bases between the two germline ends.

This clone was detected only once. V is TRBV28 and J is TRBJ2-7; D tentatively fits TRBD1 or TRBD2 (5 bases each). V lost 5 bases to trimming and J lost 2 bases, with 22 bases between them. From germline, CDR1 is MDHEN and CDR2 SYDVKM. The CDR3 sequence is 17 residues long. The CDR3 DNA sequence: TGTGCCAGCAGTCCTCCACCCGGGACCTCTTCTCCCTACGAGCAGTACTTC. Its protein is CASSPPPGTSSPYEQYF.

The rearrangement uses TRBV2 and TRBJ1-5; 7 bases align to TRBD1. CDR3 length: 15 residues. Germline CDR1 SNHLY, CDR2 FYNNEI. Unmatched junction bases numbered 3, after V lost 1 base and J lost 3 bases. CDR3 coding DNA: TGTGCCAGCAGTGAAGAGGGACAGCTCAATCAGCCCCAGCATTTT. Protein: CASSEEGQLNQPQHF.

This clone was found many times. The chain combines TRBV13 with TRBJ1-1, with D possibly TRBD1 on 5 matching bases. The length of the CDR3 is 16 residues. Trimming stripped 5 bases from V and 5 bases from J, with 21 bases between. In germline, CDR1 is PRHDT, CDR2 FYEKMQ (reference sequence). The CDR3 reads CASSPASVGAGTEAFF. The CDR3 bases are TGTGCCAGCAGCCCCGCCAGCGTTGGGGCGGGTACTGAAGCTTTCTTT.

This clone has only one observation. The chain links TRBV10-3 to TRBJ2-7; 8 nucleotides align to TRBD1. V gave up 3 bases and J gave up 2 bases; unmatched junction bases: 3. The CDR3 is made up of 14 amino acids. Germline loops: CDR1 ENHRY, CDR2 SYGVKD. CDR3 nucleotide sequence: TGTGCCATCAGTGACAGGGGGCTGGCCTACGAGCAGTACTTC. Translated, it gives CAISDRGLAYEQYF.

The CDR3 spells CASSFRTNTEAFF. The CDR3 DNA is TGCGCCAGCAGCTTTAGGACGAACACTGAAGCTTTCTTT. V usage is TRBV5-1 and J usage is TRBJ1-1; D is ambiguous. There are 13 residues in the CDR3. Germline V lookup: CDR1 SGHRS, CDR2 YFSETQ. V was clipped by 2 bases and J by 1 base, with 6 bases between them.

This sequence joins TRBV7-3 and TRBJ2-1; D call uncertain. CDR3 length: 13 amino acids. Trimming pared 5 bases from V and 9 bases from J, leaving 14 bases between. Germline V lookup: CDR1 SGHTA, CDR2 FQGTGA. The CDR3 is CASSLSSELEQFF. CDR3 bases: TGTGCCAGCAGCCTTAGTAGTGAGCTTGAGCAGTTCTTC.

The CDR3 region is CASSQDQVTANTEAFF. CDR3 DNA: TGTGCCAGCAGCCAAGATCAGGTGACAGCGAACACTGAAGCTTTCTTT. This chain connects TRBV4-2 to TRBJ1-1; D possibly corresponds to TRBD1 (5 bases). The CDR3 has 16 residues. Germline CDR1 LGHNA, CDR2 YNFKEQ. Trimming removed 0 bases at V and 1 base at J, with 12 bases between.

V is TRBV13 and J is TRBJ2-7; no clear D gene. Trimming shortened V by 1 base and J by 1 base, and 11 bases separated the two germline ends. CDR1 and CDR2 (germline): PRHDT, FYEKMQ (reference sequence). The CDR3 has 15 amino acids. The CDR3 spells CASSLVQQASYEQYF. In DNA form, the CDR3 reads TGTGCCAGCAGCTTAGTGCAGCAAGCATCCTACGAGCAGTACTTC.

DNA for the CDR3: TGCGCCAGCAGCCCCCCGGGGGGGGAGCAGTACTTC. Its translation: CASSPPGGEQYF. The chain couples TRBV4-3 to TRBJ2-7; TRBD2 agrees at 8 bases. Trimming took 4 bases from V and 7 from J; bases not matched to a gene: 3. CDR1 LGHNA and CDR2 YSLEER come from the germline V gene. CDR3 size: 12 residues.

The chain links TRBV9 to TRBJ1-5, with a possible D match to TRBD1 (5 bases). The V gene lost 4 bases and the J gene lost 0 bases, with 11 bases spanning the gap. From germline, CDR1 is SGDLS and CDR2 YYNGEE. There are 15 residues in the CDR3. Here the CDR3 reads CASSPSGGSNQPQHF. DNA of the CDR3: TGTGCCAGCAGCCCGAGCGGGGGTAGCAATCAGCCCCAGCATTTT.

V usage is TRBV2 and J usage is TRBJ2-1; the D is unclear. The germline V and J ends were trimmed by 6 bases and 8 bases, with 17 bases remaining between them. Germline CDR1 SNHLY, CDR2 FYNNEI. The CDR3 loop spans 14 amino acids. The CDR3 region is CASSLLIRTDEQFF. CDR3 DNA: TGTGCCAGCAGCCTTCTGATCCGGACCGATGAGCAGTTCTTC.

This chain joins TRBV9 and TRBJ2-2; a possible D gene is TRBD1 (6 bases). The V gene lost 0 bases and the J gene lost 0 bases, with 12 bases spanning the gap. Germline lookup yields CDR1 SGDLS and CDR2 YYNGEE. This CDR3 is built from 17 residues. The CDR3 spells CASSVARTVTNTGELFF. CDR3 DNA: TGTGCCAGCAGCGTAGCCCGGACAGTGACGAACACCGGGGAGCTGTTTTTT.

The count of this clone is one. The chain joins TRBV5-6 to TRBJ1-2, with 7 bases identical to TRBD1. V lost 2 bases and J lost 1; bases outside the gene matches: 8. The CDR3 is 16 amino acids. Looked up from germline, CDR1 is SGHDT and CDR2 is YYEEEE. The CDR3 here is CASSLLGQYFNYGYTF. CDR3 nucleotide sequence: TGTGCCAGCAGCTTATTGGGACAGTACTTTAACTATGGCTACACCTTC.

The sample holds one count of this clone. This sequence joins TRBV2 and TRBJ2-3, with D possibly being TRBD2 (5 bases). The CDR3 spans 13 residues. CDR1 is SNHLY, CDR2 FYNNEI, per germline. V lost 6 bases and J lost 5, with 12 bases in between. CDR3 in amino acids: CASSRGSGDTQYF. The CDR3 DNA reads TGTGCCAGCAGCCGGGGTTCAGGAGATACGCAGTATTTT. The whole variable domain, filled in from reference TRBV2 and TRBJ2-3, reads EPEVTQTPSHQVTQMGQEVILRCVPISNHLYFYWYRQILGQKVEFLVSFYNNEISEKSEIFDDQFSVERPDGSNFTLKIRSTKLEDSAMYFCASSRGSGDTQYFGPGTRLTVL.

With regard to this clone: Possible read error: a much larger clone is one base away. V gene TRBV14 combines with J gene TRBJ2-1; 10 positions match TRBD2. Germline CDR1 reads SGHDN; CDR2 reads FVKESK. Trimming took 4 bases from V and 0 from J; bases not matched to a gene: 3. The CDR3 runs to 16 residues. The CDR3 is CASSPPSGSSYNEQFF. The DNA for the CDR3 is TGTGCCAGCAGCCCCCCTAGCGGGAGCTCCTACAATGAGCAGTTCTTC. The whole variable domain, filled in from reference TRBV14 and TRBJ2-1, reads EAGVTQFPSHSVIEKGQTVTLRCDPISGHDNLYWYRRVMGKEIKFLLHFVKESKQDESGMPNNRFLAERTGGTYSTLKVQPAELEDSGVYFCASSPPSGSSYNEQFFGPGTRLTVL.